These 22 T cell receptor beta chains were sequenced from one sample in a study of T cell responses to AZD1222 COVID-19 vaccine (dated by TCRdb to the early 2020s). The label giving this sample's time point can be read as: about 28 days (+/-7) after the second vaccine dose. The library came from the immunoSEQ multiplex PCR assay. TCRdb obtained this table from immuneACCESS and retained in-frame rearrangements with V and J assigned. These tables miss some clones; where compared with another copy, unresolved V genes account for less than half of the shortfall, and the remainder is unexplained. Present in this sample are about 120,000 clones, approximately 88% of which were seen just once. In total, the top ten clones hold roughly 6.7% of the sample. Sequencing used peripheral blood, obtained 28 days after the second AZD1222 dose. The receptors come from an adult who received the AZD1222 COVID-19 vaccine.

This clone has just one count. V usage is TRBV29-1 and J usage is TRBJ2-7; unclear D gene. This CDR3 comprises 11 residues. V lost 0 bases and J 6 bases, leaving 6 bases between the germline ends. Looked up from germline, CDR1 is SQVTM and CDR2 is ANQGSEA. The CDR3 nucleotides are TGCAGCGTTGAAGACGGAGCCGAGCAGTACTTC. Translating it yields CSVEDGAEQYF.

V is TRBV15 and J is TRBJ1-4, with 12 bases fitting TRBD1. The germline gives CDR1 LNHNV, CDR2 YYDKDF (reference sequence). The length of the CDR3 is 20 residues. V lost 1 base and J lost 3; bases outside the gene matches: 12. CDR3 DNA sequence: TGTGCCACCAGCAGAGGAATTGGGGGACAGGGGGCTTCGGCTAATGAAAAACTGTTTTTT. Protein sequence: CATSRGIGGQGASANEKLFF.

The V and J genes are TRBV7-2 and TRBJ2-5; weak D call: TRBD1 (6 bases). This CDR3 region has 14 residues. V was shortened by 4 bases and J by 1 base, with 10 bases between the two germline ends. CDR1 is SGHTA and CDR2 is FQGNSA in the germline V gene. The CDR3 is CASSWAGAQETQYF. Written as DNA, the CDR3 is TGTGCCAGCAGCTGGGCAGGGGCCCAAGAGACCCAGTACTTC. Filled out from reference TRBV7-2 and TRBJ2-5, the complete variable domain reads GAGVSQSPSNKVTEKGKDVELRCDPISGHTALYWYRQSLGQGLEFLIYFQGNSAPDKSGLPSDRFSAERTGGSVSTLTIQRTQQEDSAVYLCASSWAGAQETQYFGPGTRLLVL.

The chain carries TRBV6-5 and TRBJ2-1, with D possibly being TRBD2 (5 bases). Germline-derived CDR1 and CDR2 are MNHEY and SVGAGI. V lost 6 bases and J 6 bases, leaving 12 bases between the germline ends. This CDR3 spans 13 amino acids. CDR3 DNA: TGTGCCAGCAGCCGAGTACTAGTCAATGAGCAGTTCTTC. Its protein product is CASSRVLVNEQFF.

About this clone: The conserved phenylalanine or tryptophan is not found at the CDR3 terminus, so this likely reflects a read error. It is unclear where the CDR3 begins or ends on the DNA, so no DNA is shown, and the CDR3 is as TCRdb lists it. The chain recombines TRBV20-1 with TRBJ1-2. Germline V gene sequence: CDR1 DFQATT, CDR2 SNEGSKA (reference sequence). Inclusive of both ends, the CDR3 amounts to 11 amino acids. CDR3 region: CSARNGDGWGL.

In its sample, this clone was seen once. This sequence joins TRBV6-5 and TRBJ2-5; 9 positions agree with TRBD2. V lost 7 bases, J lost 7 bases, and 10 bases stayed unmatched. The CDR3 has 14 residues. Germline CDR1 reads MNHEY; CDR2 reads SVGAGI. In DNA form, the CDR3 reads TGTGCCAGCAACTTAGCGGGGGCAGAGGGGACCCAGTACTTC. Protein product: CASNLAGAEGTQYF.

The chain is built from TRBV18 and TRBJ1-2; TRBD1 aligns across 9 bases. Trimming cost V 4 bases and J 3 bases; bases outside gene matches: 0. The germline V gene has CDR1 KGHSH and CDR2 LQKENI. The CDR3 is 13 residues long. CDR3 region: CASSRDRDYGYTF. The CDR3 region has the DNA TGTGCCAGCTCACGGGACAGGGACTATGGCTACACCTTC.

This chain links TRBV7-9 with TRBJ2-1; 11 bases are shared with TRBD2. Germline CDR1 reads SEHNR; CDR2 reads FQNEAQ (reference sequence). The CDR3 extends over 16 amino acids. The trim removed 0 bases at V and 10 bases at J, leaving 8 bases unmatched. For the CDR3, the DNA is TGTGCCAGCAGCTTAGCGCCGCTAGCGGGGGGTGACGAGCAGTTCTTC. This encodes CASSLAPLAGGDEQFF.

This clone was counted a single time. The gene calls are TRBV19 and TRBJ2-3; D might be TRBD2 (5 bases). V dropped 6 bases and J dropped 2 bases, with 15 bases sitting between them. The CDR3 runs 15 residues. Looked up from germline, CDR1 is LNHDA and CDR2 is SQIVND (reference sequence). In nucleotides, the CDR3 is TGTGCCAGTAGATCGGAGGAGGCCTTCACAGATACGCAGTATTTT. Protein sequence: CASRSEEAFTDTQYF.

V is TRBV10-1 and J is TRBJ2-1, with TRBD2 matching 11 bases. The CDR3 is 11 amino acids. Germline-derived CDR1 and CDR2 are WNHNN and SYGVQD (reference sequence). J was trimmed by 14 bases and V by 8 bases; bases with no gene match: 5. CDR3 residues: CASETSGEKFF. The CDR3 coding sequence is TGCGCCAGCGAGACTAGCGGGGAAAAGTTCTTC.

Ten or more counts support this clone. This chain connects TRBV4-3 to TRBJ2-7, with D perhaps TRBD2 (6 bases). Germline V gene sequence: CDR1 LGHNA, CDR2 YSLEER. Deletions cut 1 base from V and 2 bases from J, with 9 bases between. This CDR3 region has 14 residues. CDR3 protein: CASSQGLDTYEQYF. The CDR3 DNA reads TGCGCCAGCAGCCAAGGACTAGATACCTACGAGCAGTACTTC.

The chain employs TRBV18 and TRBJ1-1; TRBD1 might be the D (5 bases). Trimming left V 6 bases short and J 3 bases short, with 17 bases between. There are 15 residues in the CDR3. In germline, CDR1 is KGHSH, CDR2 LQKENI. For the CDR3, the DNA is TGTGCCAGCTCCGTTTCTCTTGGGGGATACACTGAAGCTTTCTTT. Its translation: CASSVSLGGYTEAFF. Combining the CDR3 with reference TRBV18 and TRBJ1-1 gives the whole variable domain NAGVMQNPRHLVRRRGQEARLRCSPMKGHSHVYWYRQLPEEGLKFMVYLQKENIIDESGMPKERFSAEFPKEGPSILRIQQVVRGDSAAYFCASSVSLGGYTEAFFGQGTRLTVV.

This chain uses TRBV25-1 with TRBJ2-1; D is uncertain. Germline loops: CDR1 MGHDK, CDR2 SYGVNS. The CDR3 contains 13 residues. The germline V and J ends were trimmed by 1 base and 5 bases, with 6 bases remaining between them. The CDR3 reads CASSELANNEQFF. In nucleotides, the CDR3 is TGTGCCAGCAGTGAATTGGCCAACAATGAGCAGTTCTTC.

This clone was observed once. Other DNA sequences in the same sample also yield this CDR3. This chain links TRBV7-2 with TRBJ2-3; the D gene is possibly TRBD2 (5 bases). The CDR3 extends over 15 amino acids. Germline CDR1 reads SGHTA; CDR2 reads FQGNSA. Trimming left V 2 bases short and J 6 bases short, with 15 bases between. CDR3 sequence reads: CASSLWLALGDTQYF. DNA for the CDR3: TGTGCCAGCAGCTTATGGCTAGCCCTGGGGGATACGCAGTATTTT.

The chain has TRBV4-3 and TRBJ1-2; D may be TRBD1 (5 bases). V shed 3 bases and J shed 1 base, with 6 bases lying between them. This CDR3 region has 13 residues. The germline CDR1 and CDR2 sequences are LGHNA and YSLEER. CDR3: CASSQTVNYGYTF. CDR3 nucleotide sequence: TGCGCCAGCAGCCAGACAGTTAACTATGGCTACACCTTC.

J is TRBJ1-2 and V is TRBV5-5; 7 bases map to TRBD1. V was clipped by 0 bases and J by 2 bases; unmatched bases: 4. The CDR3 has 15 residues. Germline V gene data show CDR1 as SGHKS and CDR2 as YYEKEE (reference sequence). This CDR3 is CASSLAGTENYGYTF. The CDR3, as DNA: TGTGCCAGCAGCTTGGCCGGGACAGAAAACTATGGCTACACCTTC.

The chain recombines TRBV19 with TRBJ1-5; the D is unclear. Germline V CDR1 and CDR2: LNHDA, SQIVND (reference sequence). The CDR3 runs 15 residues. The germline V and J ends were trimmed by 4 bases and 4 bases, with 14 bases remaining between them. The CDR3: CASSRRKMGNQPQHF. The DNA of the CDR3 is TGTGCCAGTAGTAGACGCAAGATGGGAAATCAGCCCCAGCATTTT. The full variable domain, rest sourced from reference TRBV19 and TRBJ1-5, is DGGITQSPKYLFRKEGQNVTLSCEQNLNHDAMYWYRQDPGQGLRLIYYSQIVNDFQKGDIAEGYSVSREKKESFPLTVTSAQKNPTAFYLCASSRRKMGNQPQHFGDGTRLSIL.

The chain combines TRBV21-1 with TRBJ1-1; TRBD1 is the table's D call, not checked against the DNA. TRBV21-1 represents a pseudogene. There are 17 residues in the CDR3. This CDR3 reads CASSVKCWWSGNTEAFF. The DNA of the CDR3 is TGTGCCAGCAGCGTTAAGTGTTGGTGGTCAGGGAACACTGAAGCTTTCTTT.

The V call is TRBV7-2, the J call TRBJ1-6; D call uncertain. CDR1 and CDR2 (germline): SGHTA, FQGNSA. The V end was cut by 1 base, the J end by 7 bases, with 8 bases between. The length of the CDR3 is 14 residues. This chain's CDR3 is CASSLVAPNSPLHF. CDR3 nucleotides: TGTGCCAGCAGCTTAGTTGCTCCGAATTCACCCCTCCACTTT.

The chain uses TRBV27 and TRBJ1-4, with D hard to call. CDR1 and CDR2 from the germline V gene are MNHEY and SMNVEV (reference sequence). This CDR3 contains 13 residues. V was cut by 0 bases and J by 12 bases, with 11 bases left in between. The CDR3 here is CASSLSRGSELFF. In DNA, the CDR3 is TGTGCCAGCAGTTTATCGCGCGGGTCTGAACTGTTTTTT.

Comments on this clone: Given a much more abundant clone one base away, this may be a read error. Other DNA sequences in the sample encode the same CDR3. The V call is TRBV12-3 or TRBV12-4, the J call TRBJ1-1; possibly TRBD1 for D (5 bases). Trimming removed 3 bases at V and 1 base at J, with 6 bases between. CDR3 length equals 13 residues. The CDR3 region has the DNA TGTGCCAGCAGTTTGACAGAGAACACTGAAGCTTTCTTT. Amino acids: CASSLTENTEAFF.

V gene TRBV2 combines with J gene TRBJ2-5; D is undetermined. V gave up 6 bases and J gave up 4 bases, with 12 bases separating them. This CDR3 is 13 amino acids long. CDR1 is SNHLY, CDR2 FYNNEI, per germline. The CDR3 coding sequence is TGTGCCAGCAGGTCTCCACTTCTAGAGACCCAGTACTTC. Protein: CASRSPLLETQYF.